The rows below give T cell receptor beta chains drawn from one sample of a study of shared clonotypes between healthy human individuals. This table comes from immunoSEQ multiplex PCR, and its TCRdb copy is limited to in-frame clones, with some not included. The sample consists of some 1 million clones, approximately 76% of them appearing once. The material sequenced was memory CD4+ T cells sorted from blood. Receptors originate from a man aged 18 to 29 in good health. Both conserved end residues are part of each CDR3. D genes are given only for firm matches. The size field is filled for only some rows; it gives once, few, many or a size class.

d_call	clone_size	v_call	j_call	cdr3_nt	cdr3_aa
TRBD1	-	TRBV5-1	TRBJ2-7	TGCGCCAGCAGCTTGGCGGGACAGAAAAGCTACGAGCAGTACTTC	CASSLAGQKSYEQYF
-	few	TRBV25-1	TRBJ1-6	TGTGCCAGCAGTAGGGGAGGGGATAGAAGTTCACCCCTCCACTTT	CASSRGGDRSSPLHF
TRBD1	-	TRBV5-4	TRBJ2-1	TGTGCCAGCAGCTTGTCGGCACAGGGGGCGTACAATGAGCAGTTCTTC	CASSLSAQGAYNEQFF
TRBD2	-	TRBV30	TRBJ2-7	TGTGCCTGGAGTATGGGACTAGCGGGACGAAATTCCTACGAGCAGTACTTC	CAWSMGLAGRNSYEQYF
-	-	TRBV19	TRBJ1-5	TGTGCCAGTAGTACCACCTTGACAGTCTCCAATCAGCCCCAGCATTTT	CASSTTLTVSNQPQHF
-	-	TRBV28	TRBJ1-3	TGTGCCAGCAGTCCCCCTTTTGGTAGGGCTGGAAACACCATATATTTT	CASSPPFGRAGNTIYF
-	few	TRBV11-2	TRBJ1-6	TGTGCCAGCAGCTTTCTGCAGGGCTATAATTCACCCCTCCACTTT	CASSFLQGYNSPLHF
-	-	TRBV6-1	TRBJ2-4	TGTGCCAGCAGTTCGCCGGGCCCAAAAAACATTCAGTACTTC	CASSSPGPKNIQYF
-	-	TRBV5-1	TRBJ2-7	TGCGCCAGCAGCCAAGAAAGACTAGGACTAACCTACGAGCAGTACTTC	CASSQERLGLTYEQYF
TRBD1	-	TRBV6-6	TRBJ2-5	TGTGCCAGCAGGCAGGGGGTTCGGGAGACCCAGTACTTC	CASRQGVRETQYF
-	-	TRBV6-5	TRBJ1-2	TGTGCCAGCAGCCGCGAGTCCAACTATGGCTACACCTTC	CASSRESNYGYTF
TRBD1	-	TRBV27	TRBJ2-7	TGTGCCAGCAGCCGACCAACGGCAGGGGGCATAGAAGGGCAGTACTTC	CASSRPTAGGIEGQYF
TRBD2	few	TRBV9	TRBJ2-5	TGTGCCAGCAGCCCGACCCCAAGCGGACTAGGGAGAGAGACCCAGTACTTC	CASSPTPSGLGRETQYF
-	-	TRBV4-1	TRBJ1-5	TGCGCCAGCAGCCAAGATTCAGGGATTCGCCAGCCCCAGCATTTT	CASSQDSGIRQPQHF
-	-	TRBV5-4	TRBJ1-1	TGTGCCAGCAGGCGAGGGGAGGTTACTGAAGCTTTCTTT	CASRRGEVTEAFF
TRBD2	-	TRBV9	TRBJ2-1	TGTGCCAGCAGCGTAGGGGAGCGGGGAAGCTCCTACAATGAGCAGTTCTTC	CASSVGERGSSYNEQFF
TRBD1	-	TRBV6-1	TRBJ2-7	TGTGCCAGCAGTCTACAGGGGTGGCGCGAGCAGTACTTC	CASSLQGWREQYF
TRBD2	-	TRBV7-9	TRBJ2-1	TGTGCCAGCAGCTCGACTAGCGGGGGCCCCAATGAGCAGTTCTTC	CASSSTSGGPNEQFF
-	many	TRBV11-2	TRBJ1-3	TGTGCCAGCAGCTCTTCTTTGGGGGCCGGAAACACCATATATTTT	CASSSSLGAGNTIYF
-	-	TRBV30	TRBJ2-1	TGTGCCTGGACCGGTCTGTCCTACAATGAGCAGTTCTTC	CAWTGLSYNEQFF
-	-	TRBV19	TRBJ2-7	TGTGCCAGTAGGGACCTGAGCTCCTACGAGCAGTACTTC	CASRDLSSYEQYF
TRBD1	-	TRBV4-1	TRBJ1-3	TGCGCCAGCAGAACACAGGGGATTGCTGGAAACACCATATATTTT	CASRTQGIAGNTIYF
-	-	TRBV5-6	TRBJ2-7	TGTGCCAGCAGCTTGGTGCCGGGATCCTACGAGCAGTACTTC	CASSLVPGSYEQYF
-	-	TRBV7-2	TRBJ2-2	TGTGCCAGCAGCTCGGGGGGCGGGAGAGGGGAGCTGTTTTTT	CASSSGGGRGELFF
-	-	TRBV5-1	TRBJ2-1	TGCGCCAGCACTGCGGCGCCGGGATTGAATGAGCAGTTCTTC	CASTAAPGLNEQFF
TRBD1	-	TRBV7-9	TRBJ2-7	TGTGCCAGCAGCGCAGACAGGGGGTCCTACGAGCAGTACTTC	CASSADRGSYEQYF
TRBD1	-	TRBV27	TRBJ1-4	TGTGCCAGCAGTCTACGACAGGGTTCCAGTGAAAAACTGTTTTTT	CASSLRQGSSEKLFF
-	-	TRBV19	TRBJ2-2	TGTGCCAGTAGTCCGAACGGCGGGGCCCTCGCCGGGGAGCTGTTTTTT	CASSPNGGALAGELFF
TRBD2	-	TRBV11-2	TRBJ2-4	TGTGCCAGCAGCACGAGAACCGGGACTAGCGACCTAGCCAAAAACATTCAGTACTTC	CASSTRTGTSDLAKNIQYF
-	-	TRBV5-1	TRBJ2-3	TGCGCCAGCAGCCTAAATAGAGATACGCAGTATTTT	CASSLNRDTQYF
-	once	TRBV7-3	TRBJ1-3	TGTGCCAGCAGCCTGGGACCATCGGGCACCATATATTTT	CASSLGPSGTIYF
-	-	TRBV7-2	TRBJ2-7	TGTGCCAGCAGCGCCGTATCCGAGCAGTACTTC	CASSAVSEQYF
-	-	TRBV7-6	TRBJ2-5	TGTGCCAGCAGTCAGATTCTCCAAGAGACCCAGTACTTC	CASSQILQETQYF
TRBD1	-	TRBV7-2	TRBJ1-1	TGTGCCAGCAGCAGACAGGGGGAGGAGTACACTGAAGCTTTCTTT	CASSRQGEEYTEAFF
TRBD2	once	TRBV11-3	TRBJ2-4	TGTGCCAGCAGCCTCGGGACTAGCGGGAGAGAAAACATTCAGTACTTC	CASSLGTSGRENIQYF
-	few	TRBV5-6	TRBJ1-5	TGTGCCAGCAGCTTGGCGGGACAATTTCGGGCGACGGATCAGCCCCAGCATTTT	CASSLAGQFRATDQPQHF
TRBD1	-	TRBV19	TRBJ1-4	TGTGCCAGTAGTACCAGGGGGAATGAAAAACTGTTTTTT	CASSTRGNEKLFF
-	-	TRBV18	TRBJ1-4	TGTGCCAGCTCCACGTGGGTCGGAGCTAATGAAAAACTGTTTTTT	CASSTWVGANEKLFF
-	-	TRBV6-1	TRBJ1-5	TGTGCCAGCAGTGAAGGGGTTTCCGGGCAGCCCCAGCATTTT	CASSEGVSGQPQHF
-	-	TRBV4-3	TRBJ2-7	TGCGCCAGCAGCCAAGACAGGGGCGGCTACGAGCAGTACTTC	CASSQDRGGYEQYF
-	-	TRBV5-6	TRBJ2-2	TGTGCCAGCAGCAGGGGAGGGGAGCTGTTTTTT	CASSRGGELFF
-	-	TRBV5-4	TRBJ2-1	TGTGCCAGCAGCAAGGAGTTTGGGGGAATCTCCTACAATGAGCAGTTCTTC	CASSKEFGGISYNEQFF
TRBD2	-	TRBV11-2	TRBJ2-7	TGTGCCAGCACAGGAACCGGGACTAGCGTCTACGAGCAGTACTTC	CASTGTGTSVYEQYF
TRBD2	-	TRBV10-3	TRBJ2-7	TGTGCCATCAGTGAGAAGGAGCGGGAGGCCACCTACGAGCAGTACTTC	CAISEKEREATYEQYF
-	-	TRBV15	TRBJ1-1	TGTGCCACCAGCAGATATGGGGGAGAGAACACTGAAGCTTTCTTT	CATSRYGGENTEAFF
-	once	TRBV10-3	TRBJ2-4	TGTGCCATCAGTGGGGGGGGCAAAGGCATTCAGTACTTC	CAISGGGKGIQYF
-	-	TRBV14	TRBJ2-3	TGTGCCAGCAGCGTATTCACAGATACGCAGTATTTT	CASSVFTDTQYF
TRBD2	-	TRBV7-2	TRBJ2-1	TGTGCCAGCAGCGGCACCGGGACTAGCGGGGGGGTTACGTTCTTC	CASSGTGTSGGVTFF
TRBD1	-	TRBV6-6	TRBJ1-2	TGTGCCAGCAGCCCGGACAGGATCGGTGGCTACACCTTC	CASSPDRIGGYTF
-	once	TRBV5-4	TRBJ2-3	TGTGCCAGCAGCGACGCGGTAGTAGATACGCAGTATTTT	CASSDAVVDTQYF
-	-	TRBV5-6	TRBJ2-2	TGTGCCAGCAGCTCCGACTCCCGGGGCACCGGGGAGCTGTTTTTT	CASSSDSRGTGELFF
TRBD2	many	TRBV10-3	TRBJ2-1	TGTGCCATCTCCGGGACTAGCGGGACAGGTGAGCAGTTCTTC	CAISGTSGTGEQFF
TRBD1	-	TRBV29-1	TRBJ2-2	TGCAGCGTCTCCGGGACAGGGGGCACCGGGGAGCTGTTTTTT	CSVSGTGGTGELFF
-	-	TRBV2	TRBJ2-1	TGTGCCAGCAACGTGTGGGAGTACAATGAGCAGTTCTTC	CASNVWEYNEQFF
-	-	TRBV5-1	TRBJ2-2	TGCGCCAGCAGCAACGCTTTGACCGGGGAGCTGTTTTTT	CASSNALTGELFF